Here is one T cell receptor (beta chain) with its context. This specimen comes from a study of blood T cell repertoires in COVID-19. As originally analysed: Scientists estimated how many nucleated cells there were by amplifying reference gene primers. Repertoires were generated with immunoSEQ multiplex PCR, while TCRdb's copy carries only in-frame clones and drops some. The V and J calls and clone size come from that table; D and trimming were worked out from the DNA. The sample has 95,000 to 110,000 clones; around 90% are singletons. The junction had 4 bases not matched to a gene; V was cut back by 3 bases and J by 6 bases. CDR3 length equals 14 residues. Germline V gives CDR1 LGHDT, CDR2 YNNKEL (reference sequence).

The TCR originated in a man in his forties with active or convalescent COVID-19. This rearrangement joins TRBV3-1 (or the pseudogene TRBV3-2) to TRBJ2-1, with 8 bases aligning to TRBD2. Material: peripheral blood. CDR3 coding DNA: TGTGCCAGCAGCCAGGGACTAGGATCCAATGAGCAGTTCTTC. It is translated as CASSQGLGSNEQFF.